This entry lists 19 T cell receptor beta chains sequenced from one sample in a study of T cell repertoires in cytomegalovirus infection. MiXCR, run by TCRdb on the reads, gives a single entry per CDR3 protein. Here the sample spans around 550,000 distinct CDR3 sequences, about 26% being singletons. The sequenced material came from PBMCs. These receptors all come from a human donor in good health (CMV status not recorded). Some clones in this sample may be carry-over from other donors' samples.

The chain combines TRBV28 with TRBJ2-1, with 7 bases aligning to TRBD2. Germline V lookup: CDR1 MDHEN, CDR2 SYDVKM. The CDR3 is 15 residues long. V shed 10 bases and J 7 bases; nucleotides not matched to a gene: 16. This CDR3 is CATDGGFTKTNEQFF. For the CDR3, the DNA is TGTGCCACGGACGGGGGGTTTACAAAAACGAATGAGCAGTTCTTC.

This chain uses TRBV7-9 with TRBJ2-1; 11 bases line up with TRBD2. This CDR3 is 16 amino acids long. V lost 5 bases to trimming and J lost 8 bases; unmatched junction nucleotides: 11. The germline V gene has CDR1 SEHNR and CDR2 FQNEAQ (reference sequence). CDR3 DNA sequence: TGTGCCAGCAGCACCAAACTAGCGGGAGAGATCGATGAGCAGTTCTTC. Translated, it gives CASSTKLAGEIDEQFF.

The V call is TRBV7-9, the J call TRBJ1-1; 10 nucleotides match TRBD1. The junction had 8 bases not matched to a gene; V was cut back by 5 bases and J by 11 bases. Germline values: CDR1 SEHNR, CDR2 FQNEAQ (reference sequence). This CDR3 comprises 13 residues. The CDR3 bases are TGTGCCAGCAGCGCTGACAGGGGGCTGGGGGCTTTCTTT. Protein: CASSADRGLGAFF.

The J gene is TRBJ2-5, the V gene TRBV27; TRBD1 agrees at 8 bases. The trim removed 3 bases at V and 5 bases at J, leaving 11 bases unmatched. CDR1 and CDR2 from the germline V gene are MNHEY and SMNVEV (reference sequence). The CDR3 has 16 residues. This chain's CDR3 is CASSFYQGAYRETQYF. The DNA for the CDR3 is TGTGCCAGCAGTTTTTACCAGGGGGCCTATAGGGAGACCCAGTACTTC.

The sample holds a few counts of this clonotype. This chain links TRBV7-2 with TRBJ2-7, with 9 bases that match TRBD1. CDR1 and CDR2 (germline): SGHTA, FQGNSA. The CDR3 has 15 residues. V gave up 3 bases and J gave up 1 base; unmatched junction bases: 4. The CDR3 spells CASSFDGTGSYEQYF. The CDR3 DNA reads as TGTGCCAGCAGCTTTGACGGGACAGGGTCCTACGAGCAGTACTTC.

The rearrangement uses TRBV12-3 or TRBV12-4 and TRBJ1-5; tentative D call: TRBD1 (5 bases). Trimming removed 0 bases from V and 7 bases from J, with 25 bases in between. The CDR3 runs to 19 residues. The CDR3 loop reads CASSLASGTEGRKGQPQHF. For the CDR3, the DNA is TGTGCCAGCAGTTTAGCCTCCGGGACTGAGGGCCGGAAGGGACAGCCCCAGCATTTT.

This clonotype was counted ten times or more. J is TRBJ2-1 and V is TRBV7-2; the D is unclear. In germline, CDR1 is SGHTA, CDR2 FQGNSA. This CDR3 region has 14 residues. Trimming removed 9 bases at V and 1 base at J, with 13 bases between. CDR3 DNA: TGTGCCAGTACCGAAAAGAAATCCTACAATGAGCAGTTCTTC. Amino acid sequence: CASTEKKSYNEQFF.

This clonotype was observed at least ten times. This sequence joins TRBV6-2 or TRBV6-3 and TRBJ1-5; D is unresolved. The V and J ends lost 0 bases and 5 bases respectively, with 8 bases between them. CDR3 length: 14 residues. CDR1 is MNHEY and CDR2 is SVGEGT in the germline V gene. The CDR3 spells CASSYSGLDQPQHF. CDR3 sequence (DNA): TGTGCCAGCAGTTACTCCGGGCTGGATCAGCCCCAGCATTTT.

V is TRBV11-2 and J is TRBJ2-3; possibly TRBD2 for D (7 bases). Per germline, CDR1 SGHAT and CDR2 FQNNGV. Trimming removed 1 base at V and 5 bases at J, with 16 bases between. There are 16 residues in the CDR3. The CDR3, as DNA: TGTGCCAGCAGCTTAGGGGGGGCGGGAGAGGGAGATACGCAGTATTTT. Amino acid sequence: CASSLGGAGEGDTQYF.

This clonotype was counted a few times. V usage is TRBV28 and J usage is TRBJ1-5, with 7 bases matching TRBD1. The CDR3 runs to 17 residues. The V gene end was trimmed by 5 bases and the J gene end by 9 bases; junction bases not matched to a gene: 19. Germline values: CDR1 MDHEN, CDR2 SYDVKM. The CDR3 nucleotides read TGTGCCAGCAGTCTCGCCCAGGGGACAGTCATCCTGGGGCCCCAGCATTTT. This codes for CASSLAQGTVILGPQHF.

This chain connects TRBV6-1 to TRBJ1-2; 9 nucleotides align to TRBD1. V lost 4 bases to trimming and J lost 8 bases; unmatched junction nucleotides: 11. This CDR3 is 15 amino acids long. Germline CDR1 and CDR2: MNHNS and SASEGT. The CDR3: CASSASGTGIWGYTF. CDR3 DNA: TGTGCCAGCAGTGCCTCCGGGACAGGGATTTGGGGCTACACCTTC.

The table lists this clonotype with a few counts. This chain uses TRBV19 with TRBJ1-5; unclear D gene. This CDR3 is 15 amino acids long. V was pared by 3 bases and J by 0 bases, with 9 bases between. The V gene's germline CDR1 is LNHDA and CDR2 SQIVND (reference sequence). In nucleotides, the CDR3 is TGTGCCAGTAGTATTTTGGGGAATAGCAATCAGCCCCAGCATTTT. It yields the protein CASSILGNSNQPQHF.

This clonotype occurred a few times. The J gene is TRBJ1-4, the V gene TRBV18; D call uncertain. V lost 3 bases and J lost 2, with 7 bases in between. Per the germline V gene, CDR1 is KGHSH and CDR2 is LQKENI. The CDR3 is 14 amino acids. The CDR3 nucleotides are TGTGCCAGCTCACCGGACGGGACTAATGAAAAACTGTTTTTT. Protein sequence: CASSPDGTNEKLFF.

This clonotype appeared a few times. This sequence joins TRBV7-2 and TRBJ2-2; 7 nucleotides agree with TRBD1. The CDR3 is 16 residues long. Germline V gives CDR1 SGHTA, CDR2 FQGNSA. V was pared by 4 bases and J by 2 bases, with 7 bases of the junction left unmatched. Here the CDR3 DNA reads TGTGCCAGCAGCTCCGCCGGGACAGTAAACACCGGGGAGCTGTTTTTT. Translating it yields CASSSAGTVNTGELFF.

The DNA for the CDR3 is TGTGCCAGCAGCTTAGTAGGGGGCCGACAAGAGACCCAGTACTTC. Its protein is CASSLVGGRQETQYF. The chain links TRBV7-8 to TRBJ2-5; TRBD1 matches at 7 bases. Germline lookup yields CDR1 SGHVS and CDR2 FQNEAQ. The length of the CDR3 is 15 residues. The trim removed 1 base at V and 2 bases at J, leaving 4 bases unmatched.

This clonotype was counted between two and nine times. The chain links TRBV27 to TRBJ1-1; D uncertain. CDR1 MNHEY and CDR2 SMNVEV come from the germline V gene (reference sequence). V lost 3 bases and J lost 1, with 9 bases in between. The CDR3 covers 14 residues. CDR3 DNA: TGTGCCAGCAGTTTGAAGGCCGCGAACACTGAAGCTTTCTTT. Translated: CASSLKAANTEAFF.

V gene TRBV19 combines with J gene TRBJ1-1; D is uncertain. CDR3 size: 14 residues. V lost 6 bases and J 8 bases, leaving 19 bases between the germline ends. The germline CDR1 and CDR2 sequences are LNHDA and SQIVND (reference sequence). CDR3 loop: CASSRIFQIHEAFF. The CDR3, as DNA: TGTGCCAGTAGCAGGATTTTTCAAATACACGAAGCTTTCTTT.

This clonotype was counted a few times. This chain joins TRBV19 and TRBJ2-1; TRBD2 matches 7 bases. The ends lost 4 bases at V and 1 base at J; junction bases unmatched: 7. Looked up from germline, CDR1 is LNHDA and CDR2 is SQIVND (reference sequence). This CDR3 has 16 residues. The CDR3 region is CASSKVASGSYNEQFF. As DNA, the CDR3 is TGTGCCAGTAGTAAAGTGGCTAGCGGTTCCTACAATGAGCAGTTCTTC. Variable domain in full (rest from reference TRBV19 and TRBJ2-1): DGGITQSPKYLFRKEGQNVTLSCEQNLNHDAMYWYRQDPGQGLRLIYYSQIVNDFQKGDIAEGYSVSREKKESFPLTVTSAQKNPTAFYLCASSKVASGSYNEQFFGPGTRLTVL.

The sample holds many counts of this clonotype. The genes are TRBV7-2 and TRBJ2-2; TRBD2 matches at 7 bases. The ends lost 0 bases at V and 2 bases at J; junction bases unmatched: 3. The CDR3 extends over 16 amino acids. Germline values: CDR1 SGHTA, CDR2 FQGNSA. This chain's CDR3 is CASSLAGGGNTGELFF. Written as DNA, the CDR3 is TGTGCCAGCAGCTTAGCGGGCGGGGGAAACACCGGGGAGCTGTTTTTT.